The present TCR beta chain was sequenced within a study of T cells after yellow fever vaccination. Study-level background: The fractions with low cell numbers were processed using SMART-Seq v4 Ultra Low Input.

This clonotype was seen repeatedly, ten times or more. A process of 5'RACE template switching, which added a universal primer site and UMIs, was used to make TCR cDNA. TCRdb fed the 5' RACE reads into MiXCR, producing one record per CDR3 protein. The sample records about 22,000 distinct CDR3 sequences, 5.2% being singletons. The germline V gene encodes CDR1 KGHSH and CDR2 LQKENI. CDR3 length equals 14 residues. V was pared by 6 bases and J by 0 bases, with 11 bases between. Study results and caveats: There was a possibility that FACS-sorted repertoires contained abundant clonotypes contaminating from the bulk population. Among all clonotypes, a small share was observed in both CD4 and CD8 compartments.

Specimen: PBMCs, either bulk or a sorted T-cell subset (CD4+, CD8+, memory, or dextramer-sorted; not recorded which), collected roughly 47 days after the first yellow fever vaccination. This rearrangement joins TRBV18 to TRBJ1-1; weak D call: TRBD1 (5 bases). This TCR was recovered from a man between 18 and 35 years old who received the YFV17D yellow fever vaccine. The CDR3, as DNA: TGTGCCAGCTCCTCCCAGGGACTGAACACTGAAGCTTTCTTT. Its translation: CASSSQGLNTEAFF.